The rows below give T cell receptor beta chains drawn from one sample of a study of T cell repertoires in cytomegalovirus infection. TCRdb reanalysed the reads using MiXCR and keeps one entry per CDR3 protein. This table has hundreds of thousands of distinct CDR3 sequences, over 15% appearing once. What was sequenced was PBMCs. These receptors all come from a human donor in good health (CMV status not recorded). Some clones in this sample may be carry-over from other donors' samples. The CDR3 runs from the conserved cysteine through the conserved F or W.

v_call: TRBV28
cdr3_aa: CASSLHLGGATYGYTF

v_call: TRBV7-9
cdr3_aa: CATGPGLASYEQYF

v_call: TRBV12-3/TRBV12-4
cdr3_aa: CASSFGGWTEAFF

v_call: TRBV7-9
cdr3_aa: CASSRPGQGSTGELFF

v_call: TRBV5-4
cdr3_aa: CASSALSEQFF

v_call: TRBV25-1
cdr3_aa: CASSEYGGAYNEQFF

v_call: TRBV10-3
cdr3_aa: CAISESTGIQYF

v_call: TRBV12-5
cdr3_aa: CASGSGRKDSGANVLTF

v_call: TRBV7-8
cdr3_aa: CASSANLASRRQFF

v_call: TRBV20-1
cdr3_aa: CSASGQITEAFF

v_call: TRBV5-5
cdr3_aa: CASSLGPDNTQYF

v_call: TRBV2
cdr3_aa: CASSGEWGGPGQYQETQYF

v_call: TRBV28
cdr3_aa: CASSFGGQEQFF

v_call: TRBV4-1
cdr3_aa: CASSQEVQTEKLFF

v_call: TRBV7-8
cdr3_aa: CASSLIAGLSSYEQYF

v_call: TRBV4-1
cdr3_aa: CASSQDKGVGPLHF

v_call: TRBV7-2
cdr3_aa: CASSLRGGYNEQFF

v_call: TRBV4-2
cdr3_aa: CASSERGGSTDTQYF

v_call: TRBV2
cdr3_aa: CASRGTGSSYNSPLHF

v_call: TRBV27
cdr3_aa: CASSSPNTLGTDTQYF

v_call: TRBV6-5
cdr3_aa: CASSYRGGVDEQYF

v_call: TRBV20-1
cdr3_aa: CSANEGVETQYF

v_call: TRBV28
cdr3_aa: CASSPHTGQGSYEQYF

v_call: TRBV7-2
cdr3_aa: CASSLALQETQYF

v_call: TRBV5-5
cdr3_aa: CASSLDSWETQYF

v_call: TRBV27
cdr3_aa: CASSPPRLAGGYNEQFF

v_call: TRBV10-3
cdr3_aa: CATAKTTNEKLFF

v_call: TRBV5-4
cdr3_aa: CASSSSGRGPGANVLTF

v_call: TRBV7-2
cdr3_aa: CASSSPGLIYGYTF

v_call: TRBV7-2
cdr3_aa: CASSLRTGTNYGYTF

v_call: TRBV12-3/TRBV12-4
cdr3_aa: CASSPPALSYEQYF

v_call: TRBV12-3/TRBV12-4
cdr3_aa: CASSGGGSERNTEAFF

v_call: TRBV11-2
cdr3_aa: CASRQGAAKNIQYF

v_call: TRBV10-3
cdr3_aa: CAINSQGANEQYF

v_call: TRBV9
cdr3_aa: CASSDSSQRENTGELFF

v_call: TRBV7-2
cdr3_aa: CASSQGADTQYF

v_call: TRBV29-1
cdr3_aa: CSARTGWDDEQFF

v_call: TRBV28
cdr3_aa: CASRHRREPGYEQYF

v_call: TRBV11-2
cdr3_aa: CASSPLPRASSYEQYF